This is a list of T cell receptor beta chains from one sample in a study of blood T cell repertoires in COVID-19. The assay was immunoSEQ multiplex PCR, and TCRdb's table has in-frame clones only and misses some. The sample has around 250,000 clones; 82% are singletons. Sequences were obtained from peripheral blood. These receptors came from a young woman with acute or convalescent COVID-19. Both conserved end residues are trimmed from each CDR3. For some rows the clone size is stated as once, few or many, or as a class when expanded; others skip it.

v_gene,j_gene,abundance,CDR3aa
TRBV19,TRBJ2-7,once,ASSLRTSGSSYEQY
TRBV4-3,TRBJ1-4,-,ASSQKGRGSTNEKLF
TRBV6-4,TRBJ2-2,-,ASNILAGGTPGELF
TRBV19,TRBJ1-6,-,ASSTDREGSPLH
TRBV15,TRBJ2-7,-,ATSSLLDYEQY
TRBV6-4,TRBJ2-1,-,ASSTSGRDNEQF
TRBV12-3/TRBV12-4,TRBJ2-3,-,ASSLSGTDTQY
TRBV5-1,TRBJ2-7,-,ASSLEGEREQY
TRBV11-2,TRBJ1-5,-,ASSLTGDQPQH
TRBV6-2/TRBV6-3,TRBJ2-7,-,ASSYFGLDLYEQY
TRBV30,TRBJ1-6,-,AWRPKQGFSPLH
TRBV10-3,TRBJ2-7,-,AISLAQDSSSYEQY
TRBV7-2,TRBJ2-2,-,ASSLTGSATGELF
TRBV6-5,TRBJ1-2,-,ASSYSLQGGGYT